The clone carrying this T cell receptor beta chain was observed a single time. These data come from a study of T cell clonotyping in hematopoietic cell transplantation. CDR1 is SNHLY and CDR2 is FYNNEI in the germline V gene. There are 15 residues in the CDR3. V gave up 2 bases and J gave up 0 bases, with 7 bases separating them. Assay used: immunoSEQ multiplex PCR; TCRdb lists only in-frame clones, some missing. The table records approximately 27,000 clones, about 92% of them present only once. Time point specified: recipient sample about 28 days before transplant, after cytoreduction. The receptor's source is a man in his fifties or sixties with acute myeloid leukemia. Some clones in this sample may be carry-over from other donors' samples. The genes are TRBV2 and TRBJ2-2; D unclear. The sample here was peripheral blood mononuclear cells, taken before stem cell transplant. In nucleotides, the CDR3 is TGTGCCAGCAGTGAACAAGGTGCGAACACCGGGGAGCTGTTTTTT. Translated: CASSEQGANTGELFF.